The clone carrying this T cell receptor (beta chain) was seen many times. These data come from a study of T cells in Graves' hyperthyroidism and ophthalmopathy. There were TCR beta CDR3 regions amplified from RNA transcripts. The TCR CDR3 first-round RT-PCR relied on the HTBI primer set. A single record per CDR3 protein comes from TCRdb applying MiXCR to the multiplex PCR reads. Of 100,000 to 140,000 distinct CDR3 sequences in the sample, 15% to 20% are singletons; the top ten hold roughly 40%. Germline values: CDR1 DFQATT, CDR2 SNEGSKA (reference sequence). Trimming took off 4 bases at V and 2 bases at J, with 15 bases between the two ends. The CDR3 is made up of 15 amino acids.

Sequencing was performed on blood. The chain links TRBV20-1 to TRBJ1-5; D perhaps matches TRBD1 (5 bases). The sequence derives from a woman aged 50 to 65 with Graves' hyperthyroidism. CDR3 amino acids: CSATDTGEGNQPQHF. CDR3 in DNA: TGCAGTGCTACGGACACCGGCGAAGGCAATCAGCCCCAGCATTTT.